This entry features one T cell receptor (beta chain) sequence. These data are taken from a study of blood T cells in healthy people across ages. Isolated PBMCs totaled at least 7 million in each sample. Using a J-beta primer mix together with a sample-barcoded 5' primer, a second PCR was run for roughly 7 to 11 cycles. Every molecule of cDNA carried a tag from a template-switch adaptor with 12 random nucleotides. TCRdb independently ran MiXCR on the 5' RACE reads; one entry per CDR3 protein. This sample has 1,300,000 or so distinct CDR3 sequences, with approximately 59% found just once. Germline assignment: CDR1 SNHLY and CDR2 FYNNEI. The CDR3 spans 15 residues. V shed 4 bases and J shed 1 base, with 11 bases lying between them.

Sequenced material: blood. The genes are TRBV2 and TRBJ1-3; perhaps TRBD1 as D (5 bases). The receptor was derived from a man aged 18 to 35 in good health. The CDR3 DNA follows: TGTGCCAGCAGTGCGGGACTCGCATCTGGAAACACCATATATTTT. Protein: CASSAGLASGNTIYF.